The clone carrying this T cell receptor beta chain appeared a few times. The record originates from a study of OX40 agonist ivuxolimab in advanced cancers. Sequencing was performed with immunoSEQ multiplex PCR; in TCRdb, only in-frame clones are kept and a portion is missing. The sample includes 45,000 or so clones, 75% to 85% of them seen just once. V was pared by 7 bases and J by 1 base, with 7 bases of the junction left unmatched. Germline V gene sequence: CDR1 MNHNS, CDR2 SASEGT. CDR3 length: 15 amino acids. The receptor's source is an adult with an advanced solid tumor such as melanoma, head and neck, liver or kidney cancer. The source was CD4+ or CD8+ T cells sorted from blood, collected in a trial of the OX40 agonist ivuxolimab. V and J are TRBV6-1 and TRBJ2-3, with 8 bases that match TRBD2. The CDR3 DNA reads as TGTGCCAGCACCGGAGCGGGAGCGGGCACAGATACGCAGTATTTT. Residues: CASTGAGAGTDTQYF.